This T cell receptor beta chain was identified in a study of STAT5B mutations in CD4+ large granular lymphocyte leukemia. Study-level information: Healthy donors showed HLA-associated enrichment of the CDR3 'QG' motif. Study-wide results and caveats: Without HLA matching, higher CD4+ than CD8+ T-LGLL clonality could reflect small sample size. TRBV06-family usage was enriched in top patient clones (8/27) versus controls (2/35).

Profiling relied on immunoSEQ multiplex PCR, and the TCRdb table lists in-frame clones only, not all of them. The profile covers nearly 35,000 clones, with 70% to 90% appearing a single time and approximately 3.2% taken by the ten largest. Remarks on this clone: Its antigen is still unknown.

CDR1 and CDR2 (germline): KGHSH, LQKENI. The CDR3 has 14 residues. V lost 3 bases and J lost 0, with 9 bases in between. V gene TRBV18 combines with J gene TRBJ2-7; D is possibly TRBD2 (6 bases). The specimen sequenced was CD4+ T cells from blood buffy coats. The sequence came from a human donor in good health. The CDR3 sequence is CASSPRDSSYEQYF. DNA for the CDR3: TGTGCCAGCTCACCCCGGGACTCCTCCTACGAGCAGTACTTC.